These T cell receptor beta chains were read from a single sample in a study of blood T cells in healthy people across ages. MiXCR, applied by TCRdb to the 5' RACE reads, yields one record per CDR3 protein. The data show fewer than 900,000 distinct CDR3 sequences, about 37% seen once. Sequencing was performed on blood. These TCRs come from a young man in good health. CDR3s include the opening cysteine and the closing phenylalanine or tryptophan. Each record gives: CDR3 DNA, CDR3 protein, D gene, V gene, clone size, J gene. A D gene is named only where the DNA matches it firmly. Clone size is stated in some rows and not others, as once, few, many or a class when expanded.

TGCAGTGCTAGTGACAGCTATGGCTACACCTTC	CSASDSYGYTF	NA	TRBV20-1	few	TRBJ1-2
TGTGCCAGCAGCTTAGGGAACGGAGTTTACAATGAGCAGTTCTTC	CASSLGNGVYNEQFF	NA	TRBV11-2	few	TRBJ2-1
TGCGCCAGCAGCCAAGAAGGGACTAGAGATGAGCAGTTCTTC	CASSQEGTRDEQFF	TRBD2	TRBV4-3	NA	TRBJ2-1
TGCGCCAGCAGCTTGGCTGGCCCCCAGAACACCGGGGAGCTGTTTTTT	CASSLAGPQNTGELFF	NA	TRBV5-1	few	TRBJ2-2
TGTGCCACCAGCCCAACAACAGGGAGGAGGCTAAGCGAGCAGTACTTC	CATSPTTGRRLSEQYF	NA	TRBV15	many	TRBJ2-7
TGTGCCAGCAGTCGGGCTTTCGAGACAGGGGGCGATCAGCCCCAGCATTTT	CASSRAFETGGDQPQHF	TRBD1	TRBV27	NA	TRBJ1-5
TGTGCCAGCACCTTGGCTCAACCTCCGGGACAGGGGGTATGCGACGAGCAGTACTTC	CASTLAQPPGQGVCDEQYF	TRBD1	TRBV7-4	few	TRBJ2-7
TGCAGTGCGAGAGGGACTGGGACAAAGTACGAGCAGTACTTC	CSARGTGTKYEQYF	NA	TRBV20-1	many	TRBJ2-7
TGTGCCAGCAGCTTAGCAGGGGACGGAAACACCATATATTTT	CASSLAGDGNTIYF	NA	TRBV7-2	few	TRBJ1-3
TGTGCCAGCAGTTACGGAGGTTCTCGCCCAGAGACCCAGTACTTC	CASSYGGSRPETQYF	NA	TRBV6-2/TRBV6-3	NA	TRBJ2-5
TGTGCCAGCAGCCTCGACATTCCCCACTATGGCTACACCTTC	CASSLDIPHYGYTF	NA	TRBV7-3	few	TRBJ1-2
TGTGCCAGCACTCGACAGGGGGACGATGGCCACACCTTC	CASTRQGDDGHTF	TRBD1	TRBV6-5	NA	TRBJ1-2
TGCGCCAGCAGCTTGGCGACTAGCGCTGAAGAGACCCAGTACTTC	CASSLATSAEETQYF	TRBD2	TRBV5-1	few	TRBJ2-5
TGCGCCAGCAGCGCCACTAGCGGGGGGACAGATACGCAGTATTTT	CASSATSGGTDTQYF	TRBD2	TRBV5-1	many	TRBJ2-3
TGTGCCAGCACCCCCGCAGGGTCCTATCTCTATGGCTACACCTTC	CASTPAGSYLYGYTF	NA	TRBV12-3/TRBV12-4	few	TRBJ1-2
TGTGCCAGCAAAAAGGACAGTTTGAACACTGAAGCTTTCTTT	CASKKDSLNTEAFF	NA	TRBV7-3	NA	TRBJ1-1
TGCGCCAGCAGCCAGGACATTGACCGGGACAGGAAAACCTACGAGCAGTACTTC	CASSQDIDRDRKTYEQYF	TRBD1	TRBV4-3	NA	TRBJ2-7
TGCAGTGCTAGCGGTCCGGGGACAGATACGCAGTATTTT	CSASGPGTDTQYF	NA	TRBV20-1	few	TRBJ2-3
TGCGCCAGCAGCTTGGAACGAGTTGGCGTCGTTGGGGCCCTCCACTTT	CASSLERVGVVGALHF	NA	TRBV5-1	NA	TRBJ1-6
TGTGCCAGCAGCCAAGGACTCTCTGGCAATGAGCAGTTCTTC	CASSQGLSGNEQFF	NA	TRBV4-2	NA	TRBJ2-1
TGTGCCAGCAGTTTGGGGAACGGTGGGCAGTATTTT	CASSLGNGGQYF	NA	TRBV12-3/TRBV12-4	NA	TRBJ2-3
TGTGCCAGCACCACCCTAACAGCGACTAATGAAAAGCTGTTTTTT	CASTTLTATNEKLFF	NA	TRBV7-9	NA	TRBJ1-4
TGTGCCAGCAGCCGGGACATCCCCTACGAGCAGTACTTC	CASSRDIPYEQYF	NA	TRBV2	few	TRBJ2-7
TGTGCCAGCAGCTTAGAGGGAAACTCGAACACTGAAGCTTTCTTT	CASSLEGNSNTEAFF	NA	TRBV7-9	NA	TRBJ1-1
TGCAGTGCTAGCCCAGGGGGCCAAGAGACCCAGTACTTC	CSASPGGQETQYF	TRBD1	TRBV20-1	NA	TRBJ2-5
TGTGCCAGCCTAGCGGGGGTGGCAGGGAATGAGCAGTACTTC	CASLAGVAGNEQYF	TRBD2	TRBV2	few	TRBJ2-7
TGTGCCAGCAGTGCCGCCTACGAGCAGTACTTC	CASSAAYEQYF	NA	TRBV6-2/TRBV6-3	many	TRBJ2-7
TGTGCCAGCAGTTTAGCAGGACTCCTGAGTGGCAATCAGCCCCAGCATTTT	CASSLAGLLSGNQPQHF	NA	TRBV27	few	TRBJ1-5
TGTGCCAGCAGCCAAGCCGGGACAGGGGGTTCACAGCCCCAGCATTTT	CASSQAGTGGSQPQHF	TRBD1	TRBV3-1	few	TRBJ1-5
TGTGCCAGCAGCGCGCGGGGGGTAGATACGCAGTATTTT	CASSARGVDTQYF	TRBD2	TRBV7-2	few	TRBJ2-3
TGCGCCAGCAGCCAAGGGGCGGGACAGGGGAACTACGAGCAGTACTTC	CASSQGAGQGNYEQYF	TRBD1	TRBV4-3	once	TRBJ2-7
TGTGCCAGCAGTGACCCTAGGACAGGGGGTTTGGGCTTCTCCTACGAGCAGTACTTC	CASSDPRTGGLGFSYEQYF	TRBD1	TRBV25-1	NA	TRBJ2-7
TGTGCCAACGGGGCGGTGTCTTCCTATGAGCAGTACTTC	CANGAVSSYEQYF	NA	TRBV2	NA	TRBJ2-7
TGTGCCAGCAGCGTAGAACATTTAAACATTCAGTACTTC	CASSVEHLNIQYF	NA	TRBV7-2	many	TRBJ2-4
TGCGCCAGCAGCTCCCTCGAAATTGGGACAGGGAGCAATGAGCAGTTCTTC	CASSSLEIGTGSNEQFF	TRBD1	TRBV5-1	few	TRBJ2-1
TGCGCCAGCAGCCAAGATGGGTGGACGGGGGGGGACTATGGCTACACCTTC	CASSQDGWTGGDYGYTF	NA	TRBV4-1	NA	TRBJ1-2
TGCAGTGCCGAAGGGGGACCCGACACAGATACGCAGTATTTT	CSAEGGPDTDTQYF	NA	TRBV20-1	NA	TRBJ2-3
TGTGCCAGCAGCTTAGTAGCTAGCGGAGGCGGGGAGCTGTTTTTT	CASSLVASGGGELFF	TRBD2	TRBV7-2	NA	TRBJ2-2
TGTGCCAGCAGTTACGACGGAGCCTACAATGAGCAGTTCTTC	CASSYDGAYNEQFF	NA	TRBV6-5	NA	TRBJ2-1
TGTGCCAGCAGCACTAACGGGGCGCAAGAAGCAGATACGCAGTATTTT	CASSTNGAQEADTQYF	NA	TRBV12-3/TRBV12-4	many	TRBJ2-3
TGTGCCAGCAGCTTGGCCGGGATTTCCTACGAGCAGTACTTC	CASSLAGISYEQYF	NA	TRBV5-6	many	TRBJ2-7
TGTGCCAGCACCGGGACAGGGGGCGCCAGCTATGGCTGCACCTTC	CASTGTGGASYGCTF	TRBD1	TRBV25-1	NA	TRBJ1-2
TGTGCCATGGGCGGGGGACCTTACAATGAGCAGTTCTTC	CAMGGGPYNEQFF	TRBD2	TRBV10-3	many	TRBJ2-1
TGCAGTGCTAGAGCTCCCCCCAATGAGCAGTACTTC	CSARAPPNEQYF	NA	TRBV20-1	NA	TRBJ2-7